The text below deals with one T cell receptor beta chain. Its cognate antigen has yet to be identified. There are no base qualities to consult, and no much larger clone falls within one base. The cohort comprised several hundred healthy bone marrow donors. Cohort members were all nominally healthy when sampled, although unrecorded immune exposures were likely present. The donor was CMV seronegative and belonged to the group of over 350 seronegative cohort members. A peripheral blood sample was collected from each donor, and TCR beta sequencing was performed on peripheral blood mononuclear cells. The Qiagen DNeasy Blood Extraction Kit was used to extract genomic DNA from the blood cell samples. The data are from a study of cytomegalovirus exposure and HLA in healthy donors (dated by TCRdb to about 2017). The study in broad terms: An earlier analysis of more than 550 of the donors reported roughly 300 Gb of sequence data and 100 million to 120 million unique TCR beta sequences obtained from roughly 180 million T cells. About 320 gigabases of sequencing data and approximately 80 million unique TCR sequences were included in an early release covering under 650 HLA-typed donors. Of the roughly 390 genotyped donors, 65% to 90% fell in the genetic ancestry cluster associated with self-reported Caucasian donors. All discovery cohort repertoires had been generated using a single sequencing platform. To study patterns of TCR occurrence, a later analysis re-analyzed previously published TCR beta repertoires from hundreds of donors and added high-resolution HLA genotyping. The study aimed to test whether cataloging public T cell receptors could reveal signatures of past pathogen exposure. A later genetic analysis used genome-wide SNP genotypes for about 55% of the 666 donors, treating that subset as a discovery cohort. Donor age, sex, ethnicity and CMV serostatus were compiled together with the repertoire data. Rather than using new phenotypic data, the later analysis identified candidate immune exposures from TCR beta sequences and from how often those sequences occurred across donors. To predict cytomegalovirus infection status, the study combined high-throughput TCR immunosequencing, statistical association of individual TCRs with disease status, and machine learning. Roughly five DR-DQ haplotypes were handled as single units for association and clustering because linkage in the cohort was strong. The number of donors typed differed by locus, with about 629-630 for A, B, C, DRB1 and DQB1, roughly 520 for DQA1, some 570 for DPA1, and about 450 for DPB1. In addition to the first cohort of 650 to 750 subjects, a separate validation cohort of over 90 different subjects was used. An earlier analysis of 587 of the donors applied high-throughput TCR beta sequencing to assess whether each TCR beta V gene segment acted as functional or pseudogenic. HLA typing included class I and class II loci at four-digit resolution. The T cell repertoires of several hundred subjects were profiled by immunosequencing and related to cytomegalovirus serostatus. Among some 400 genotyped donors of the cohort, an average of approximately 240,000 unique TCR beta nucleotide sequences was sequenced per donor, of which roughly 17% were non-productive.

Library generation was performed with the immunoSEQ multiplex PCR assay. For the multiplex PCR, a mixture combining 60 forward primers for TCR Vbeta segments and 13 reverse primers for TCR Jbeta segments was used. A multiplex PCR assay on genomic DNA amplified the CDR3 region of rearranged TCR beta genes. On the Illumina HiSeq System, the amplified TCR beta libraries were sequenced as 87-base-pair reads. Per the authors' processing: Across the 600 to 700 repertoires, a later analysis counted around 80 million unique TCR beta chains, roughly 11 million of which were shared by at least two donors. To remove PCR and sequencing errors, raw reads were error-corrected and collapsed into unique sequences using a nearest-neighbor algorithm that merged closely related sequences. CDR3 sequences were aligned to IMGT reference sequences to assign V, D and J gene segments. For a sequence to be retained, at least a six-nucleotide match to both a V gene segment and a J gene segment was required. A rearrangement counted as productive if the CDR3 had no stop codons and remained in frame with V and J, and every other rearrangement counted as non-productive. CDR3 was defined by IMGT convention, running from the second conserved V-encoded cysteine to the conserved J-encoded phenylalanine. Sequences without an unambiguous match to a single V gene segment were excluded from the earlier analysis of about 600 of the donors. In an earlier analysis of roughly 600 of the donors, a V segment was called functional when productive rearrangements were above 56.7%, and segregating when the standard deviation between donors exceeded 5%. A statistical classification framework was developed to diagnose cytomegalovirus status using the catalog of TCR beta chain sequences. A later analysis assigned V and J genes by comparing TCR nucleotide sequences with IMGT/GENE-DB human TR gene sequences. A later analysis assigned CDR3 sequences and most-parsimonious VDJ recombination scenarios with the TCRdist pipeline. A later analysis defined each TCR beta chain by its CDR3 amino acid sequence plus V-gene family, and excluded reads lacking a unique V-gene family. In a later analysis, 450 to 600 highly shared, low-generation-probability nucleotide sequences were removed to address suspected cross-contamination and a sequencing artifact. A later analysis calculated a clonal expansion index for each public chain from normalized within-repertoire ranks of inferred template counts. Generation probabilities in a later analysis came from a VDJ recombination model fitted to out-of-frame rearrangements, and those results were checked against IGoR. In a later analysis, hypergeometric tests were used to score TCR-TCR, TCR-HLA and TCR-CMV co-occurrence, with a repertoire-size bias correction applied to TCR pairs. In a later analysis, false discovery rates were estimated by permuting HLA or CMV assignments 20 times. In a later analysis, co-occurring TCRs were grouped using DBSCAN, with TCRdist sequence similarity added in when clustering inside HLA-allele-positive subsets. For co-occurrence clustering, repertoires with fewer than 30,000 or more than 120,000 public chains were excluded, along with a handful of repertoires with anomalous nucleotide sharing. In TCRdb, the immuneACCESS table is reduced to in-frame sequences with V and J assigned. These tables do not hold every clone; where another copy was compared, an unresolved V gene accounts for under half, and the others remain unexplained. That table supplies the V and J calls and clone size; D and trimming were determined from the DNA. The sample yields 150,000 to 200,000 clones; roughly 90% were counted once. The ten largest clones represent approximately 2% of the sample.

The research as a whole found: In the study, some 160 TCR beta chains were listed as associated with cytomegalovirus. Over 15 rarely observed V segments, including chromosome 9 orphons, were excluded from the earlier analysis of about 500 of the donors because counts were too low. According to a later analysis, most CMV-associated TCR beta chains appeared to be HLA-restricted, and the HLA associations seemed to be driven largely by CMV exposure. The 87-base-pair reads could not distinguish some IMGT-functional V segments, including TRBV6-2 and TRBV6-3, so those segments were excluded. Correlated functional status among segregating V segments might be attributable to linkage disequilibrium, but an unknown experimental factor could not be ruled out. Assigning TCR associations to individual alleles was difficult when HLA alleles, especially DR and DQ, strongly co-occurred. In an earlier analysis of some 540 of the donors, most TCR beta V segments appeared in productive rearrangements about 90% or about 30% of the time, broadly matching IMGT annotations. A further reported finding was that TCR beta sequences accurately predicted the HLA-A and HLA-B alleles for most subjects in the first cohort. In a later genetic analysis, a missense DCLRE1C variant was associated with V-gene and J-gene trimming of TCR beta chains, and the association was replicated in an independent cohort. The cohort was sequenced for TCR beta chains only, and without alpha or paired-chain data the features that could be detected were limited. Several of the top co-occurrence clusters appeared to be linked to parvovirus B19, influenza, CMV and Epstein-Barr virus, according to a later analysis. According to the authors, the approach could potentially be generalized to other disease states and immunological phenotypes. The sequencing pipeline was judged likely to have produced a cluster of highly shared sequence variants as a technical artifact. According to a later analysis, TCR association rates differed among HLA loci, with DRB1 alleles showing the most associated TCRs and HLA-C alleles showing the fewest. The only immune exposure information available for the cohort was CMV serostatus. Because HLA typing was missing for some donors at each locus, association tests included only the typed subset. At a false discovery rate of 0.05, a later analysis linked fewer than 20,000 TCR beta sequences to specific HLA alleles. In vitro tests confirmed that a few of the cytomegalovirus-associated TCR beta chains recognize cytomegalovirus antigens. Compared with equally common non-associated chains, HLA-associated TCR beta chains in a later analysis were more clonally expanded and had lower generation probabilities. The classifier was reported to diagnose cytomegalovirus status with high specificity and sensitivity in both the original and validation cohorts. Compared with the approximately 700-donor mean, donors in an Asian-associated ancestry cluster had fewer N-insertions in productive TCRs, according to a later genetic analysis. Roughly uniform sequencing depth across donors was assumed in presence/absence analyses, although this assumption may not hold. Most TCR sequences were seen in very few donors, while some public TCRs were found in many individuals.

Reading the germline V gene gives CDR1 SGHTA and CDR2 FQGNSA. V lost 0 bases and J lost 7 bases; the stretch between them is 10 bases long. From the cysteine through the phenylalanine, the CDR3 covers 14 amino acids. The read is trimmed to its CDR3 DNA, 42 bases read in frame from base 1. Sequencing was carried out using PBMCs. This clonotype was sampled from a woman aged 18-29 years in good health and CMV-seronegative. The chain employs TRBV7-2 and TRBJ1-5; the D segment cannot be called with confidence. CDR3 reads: CASSLAPERQPQHF. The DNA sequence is TGTGCCAGCAGCTTAGCGCCAGAGCGCCAGCCCCAGCATTTT.